This T cell receptor (beta chain) was documented in a study of CD8 T cells in Susac syndrome. Study results and limitations: The study conceded that its TCR sequencing and HLA analysis involved relatively few individuals.

An amount of RNA that ranged from roughly 0.5 to 1 ug was reverse transcribed with random hexamers. A single record per CDR3 protein comes from TCRdb applying MiXCR to the immunoSEQ multiplex PCR reads. The top ten clones hold 0.096% of a sample with over 100,000 distinct CDR3 sequences, about 95% of them seen once. The J segment lost 5 bases and the V segment lost 8 bases, leaving 7 bases of the junction unmatched. Germline V gene sequence: CDR1 LGHDT, CDR2 YNNKEL (reference sequence). This CDR3 has 15 residues. CD8+ and CD4+ blood T cells underwent TCR beta sequencing. Note on this clonotype: What it recognizes is unknown.

The sequencing sample was made of CD4+ T cells from PBMCs. V and J are TRBV3-1 and TRBJ1-6, with 9 bases fitting TRBD1. The sequence was collected from a human donor in good health. CDR3 protein: CASGRTGANNSPLHF. DNA for the CDR3: TGTGCCAGCGGAAGGACAGGGGCGAATAATTCACCCCTCCACTTT.